Below, 7 T cell receptor beta chains from the same sample are listed, as sequenced in a study of human T cells and chemical hapten exposure. TCRdb processed the RACE reads anew with MiXCR; each CDR3 protein has one entry. The data show about 93,000 distinct CDR3 sequences, over 8% seen once. Time point: healthy volunteer bleed at 2 weeks. Unfractionated whole blood yielded total RNA. Input material: whole blood. The source is a female donor in good health. Some clones in this sample may be carry-over from other donors' samples.

This clonotype was seen repeatedly, ten times or more. The chain recombines TRBV28 with TRBJ1-1; D ambiguous. This CDR3 is built from 12 residues. Germline V gene sequence: CDR1 MDHEN, CDR2 SYDVKM. Trimming took off 7 bases at V and 0 bases at J, with 6 bases between the two ends. The CDR3 sequence: CASTKLNTEAFF. The CDR3 DNA reads TGTGCCAGCACGAAACTGAACACTGAAGCTTTCTTT.

This clonotype was picked up many times. The V gene is TRBV20-1, the J gene TRBJ2-6, with 7 bases matching TRBD2. J lost 5 bases, V lost 3 bases, and 4 bases had no gene match. The germline V gene has CDR1 DFQATT and CDR2 SNEGSKA (reference sequence). This CDR3 comprises 14 residues. In DNA form, the CDR3 reads TGCAGTGCTAGGGGAGGGGCTCGGGCCAACGTCCTGACTTTC. Protein sequence: CSARGGARANVLTF.

This clonotype was observed a handful of times. The chain links TRBV10-3 to TRBJ1-1, with 9 positions matching TRBD1. Trimming removed 6 bases from V and 5 bases from J; junction bases left unmatched: 7. Germline-derived CDR1 and CDR2 are ENHRY and SYGVKD. This CDR3 is built from 14 residues. DNA for the CDR3: TGTGCCATCAGCGGGACAGGGAGGCCGACTGAAGCTTTCTTT. Protein product: CAISGTGRPTEAFF.

V usage is TRBV20-1 and J usage is TRBJ2-7, with 9 positions matching TRBD2. Per the germline V gene, CDR1 is DFQATT and CDR2 is SNEGSKA (reference sequence). This CDR3 has 13 amino acids. With 2 bases clipped from V and 4 bases from J, the junction kept 3 bases outside the gene matches. CDR3 residues: CSARWSGGYEQYF. The CDR3 region has the DNA TGCAGTGCTAGATGGAGCGGGGGGTACGAGCAGTACTTC.

The V call is TRBV6-6, the J call TRBJ2-1; TRBD2 is a possible D gene (6 bases). Germline values: CDR1 MNHNY, CDR2 SVGAGI (reference sequence). With 6 bases removed from V and 4 bases from J, the gap between germline ends came to 16 bases. This CDR3 spans 15 amino acids. Here the CDR3 reads CASSPGLTEYNEQFF. CDR3 DNA sequence: TGTGCCAGCAGCCCCGGACTAACAGAATACAATGAGCAGTTCTTC.

The chain joins TRBV20-1 to TRBJ2-7, with D unresolved. V gave up 4 bases and J gave up 7 bases, with 11 bases separating them. CDR3 length: 11 residues. Germline lookup yields CDR1 DFQATT and CDR2 SNEGSKA (reference sequence). The CDR3 sequence: CSAMPFDEQYF. DNA of the CDR3: TGCAGTGCTATGCCCTTTGATGAGCAGTACTTC.

This clonotype was counted at least ten times. V usage is TRBV12-3 or TRBV12-4 and J usage is TRBJ2-1; tentatively, D is TRBD1 (5 bases). The CDR3 consists of 12 residues. Deletions cut 6 bases from V and 8 bases from J, with 11 bases between. CDR3 residues: CASSRIGDEQFF. The CDR3, as DNA: TGTGCCAGCAGCCGCATAGGGGATGAGCAGTTCTTC.